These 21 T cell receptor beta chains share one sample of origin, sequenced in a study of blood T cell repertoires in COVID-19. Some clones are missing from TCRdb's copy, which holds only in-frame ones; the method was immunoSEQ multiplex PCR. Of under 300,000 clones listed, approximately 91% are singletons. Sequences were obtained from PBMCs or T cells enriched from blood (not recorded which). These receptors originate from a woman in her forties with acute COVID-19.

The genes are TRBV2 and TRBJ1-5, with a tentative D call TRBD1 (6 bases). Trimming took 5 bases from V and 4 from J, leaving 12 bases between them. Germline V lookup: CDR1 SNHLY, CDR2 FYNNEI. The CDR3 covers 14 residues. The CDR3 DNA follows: TGTGCCAGCAGTAAACAGGGTAGAAATCAGCCCCAGCATTTT. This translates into CASSKQGRNQPQHF.

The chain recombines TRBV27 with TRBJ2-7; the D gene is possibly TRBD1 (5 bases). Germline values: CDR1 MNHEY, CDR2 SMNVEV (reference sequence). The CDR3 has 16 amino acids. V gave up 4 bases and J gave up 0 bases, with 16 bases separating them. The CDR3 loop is CASSSLLTESSYEQYF. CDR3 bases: TGTGCCAGCAGTTCCCTCCTGACAGAGAGCTCCTACGAGCAGTACTTC.

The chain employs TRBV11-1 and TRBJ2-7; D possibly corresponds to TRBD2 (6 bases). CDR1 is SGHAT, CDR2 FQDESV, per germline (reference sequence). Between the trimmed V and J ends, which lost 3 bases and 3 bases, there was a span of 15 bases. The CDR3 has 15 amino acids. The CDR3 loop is CASSFEPGAGYEQYF. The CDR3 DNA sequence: TGTGCCAGCAGCTTCGAGCCGGGAGCCGGCTACGAGCAGTACTTC.

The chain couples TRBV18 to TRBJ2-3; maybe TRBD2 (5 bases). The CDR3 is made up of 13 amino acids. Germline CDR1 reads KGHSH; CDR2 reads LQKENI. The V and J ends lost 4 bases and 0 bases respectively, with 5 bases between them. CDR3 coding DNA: TGTGCCAGCTCACGGAGGAGCACAGATACGCAGTATTTT. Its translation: CASSRRSTDTQYF.

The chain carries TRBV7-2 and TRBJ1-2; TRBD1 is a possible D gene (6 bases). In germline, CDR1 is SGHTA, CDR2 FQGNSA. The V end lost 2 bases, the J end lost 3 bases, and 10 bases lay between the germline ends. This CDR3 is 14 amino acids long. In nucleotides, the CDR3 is TGTGCCAGCAGCTTATCCAGGGGTGACTATGGCTACACCTTC. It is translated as CASSLSRGDYGYTF.

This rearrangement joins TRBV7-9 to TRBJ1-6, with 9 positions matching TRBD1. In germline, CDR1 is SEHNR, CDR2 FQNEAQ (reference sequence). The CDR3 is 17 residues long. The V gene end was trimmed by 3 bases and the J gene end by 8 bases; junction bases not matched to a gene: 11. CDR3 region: CASSLDGTGMYHSPLHF. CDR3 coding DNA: TGTGCCAGCAGCTTGGACGGGACAGGGATGTATCATTCACCCCTCCACTTT.

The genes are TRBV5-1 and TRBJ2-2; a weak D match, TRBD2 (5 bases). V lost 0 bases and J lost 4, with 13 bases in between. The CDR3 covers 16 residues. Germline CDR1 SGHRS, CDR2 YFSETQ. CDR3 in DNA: TGCGCCAGCAGCTTGGAAGGGAGTAGTCGCACCGGGGAGCTGTTTTTT. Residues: CASSLEGSSRTGELFF.

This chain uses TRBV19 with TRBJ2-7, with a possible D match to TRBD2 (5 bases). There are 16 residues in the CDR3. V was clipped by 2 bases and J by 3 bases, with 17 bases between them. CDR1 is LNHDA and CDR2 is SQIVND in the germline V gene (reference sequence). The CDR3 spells CASSIPPAEAGYEQYF. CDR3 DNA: TGTGCCAGTAGTATACCTCCAGCGGAGGCAGGCTACGAGCAGTACTTC.

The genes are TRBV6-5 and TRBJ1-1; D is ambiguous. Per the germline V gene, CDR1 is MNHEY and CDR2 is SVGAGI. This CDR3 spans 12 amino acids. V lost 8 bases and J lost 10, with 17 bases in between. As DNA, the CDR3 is TGTGCCAGCCAGGAGGAGTTGATGCGAGCTTTCTTT. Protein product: CASQEELMRAFF.

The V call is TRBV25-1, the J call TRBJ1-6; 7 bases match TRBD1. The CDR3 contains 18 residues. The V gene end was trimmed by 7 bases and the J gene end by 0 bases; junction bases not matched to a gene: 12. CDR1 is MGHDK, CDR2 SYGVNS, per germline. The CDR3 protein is CASTFDREVPSYNSPLHF. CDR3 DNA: TGTGCCAGCACCTTCGACAGGGAGGTCCCCTCCTATAATTCACCCCTCCACTTT.

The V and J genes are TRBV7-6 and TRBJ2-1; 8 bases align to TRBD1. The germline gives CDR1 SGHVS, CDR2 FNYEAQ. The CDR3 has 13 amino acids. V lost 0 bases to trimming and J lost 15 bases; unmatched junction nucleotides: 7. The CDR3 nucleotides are TGTGCCAGCAGCTTAGCCTACAGGGGGGATGTGTTCTTC. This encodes CASSLAYRGDVFF.

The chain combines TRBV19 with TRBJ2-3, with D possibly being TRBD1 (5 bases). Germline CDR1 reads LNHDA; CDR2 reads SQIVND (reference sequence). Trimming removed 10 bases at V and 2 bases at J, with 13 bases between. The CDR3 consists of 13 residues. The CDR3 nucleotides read TGTGCCACGGCGACAGAGTTCACAGATACGCAGTATTTT. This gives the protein CATATEFTDTQYF.

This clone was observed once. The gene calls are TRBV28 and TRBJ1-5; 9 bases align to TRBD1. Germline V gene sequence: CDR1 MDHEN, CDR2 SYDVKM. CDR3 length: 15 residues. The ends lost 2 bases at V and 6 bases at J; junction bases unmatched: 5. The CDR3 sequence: CASSLVQGAFQPQHF. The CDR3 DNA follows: TGTGCCAGCAGTTTAGTACAGGGGGCCTTTCAGCCCCAGCATTTT.

CDR3 sequence: CAISDRDRGSFNEQFF. The CDR3 region has the DNA TGTGCCATCAGTGACCGGGACAGGGGGTCTTTCAATGAGCAGTTCTTC. The rearrangement links TRBV10-3 to TRBJ2-1; 11 bases are a match to TRBD1. Germline CDR1 reads ENHRY; CDR2 reads SYGVKD. The CDR3 is 16 amino acids. The V and J ends lost 3 bases and 6 bases, in that order; junction bases with no gene match: 7.

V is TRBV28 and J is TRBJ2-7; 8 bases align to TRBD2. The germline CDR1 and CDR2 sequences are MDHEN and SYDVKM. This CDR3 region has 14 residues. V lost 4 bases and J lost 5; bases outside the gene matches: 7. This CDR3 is CASSYGGALNEQYF. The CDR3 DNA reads TGTGCCAGCAGTTACGGGGGGGCCCTGAACGAGCAGTACTTC. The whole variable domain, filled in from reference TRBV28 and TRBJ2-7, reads DVKVTQSSRYLVKRTGEKVFLECVQDMDHENMFWYRQDPGLGLRLIYFSYDVKMKEKGDIPEGYSVSREKKERFSLILESASTNQTSMYLCASSYGGALNEQYFGPGTRLTVT.

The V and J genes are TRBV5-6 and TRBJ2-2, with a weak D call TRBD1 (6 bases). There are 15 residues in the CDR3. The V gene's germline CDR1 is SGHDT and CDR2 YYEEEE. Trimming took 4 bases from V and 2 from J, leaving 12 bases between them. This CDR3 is CASSGWTVNTGELFF. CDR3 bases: TGTGCCAGCAGCGGGTGGACAGTAAACACCGGGGAGCTGTTTTTT.

CDR3 nucleotides: TGTGCCAGCAGCCTACACAGGGAGATTTCCCACGAGCAGTACTTC. Translation gives CASSLHREISHEQYF. This chain connects TRBV7-3 to TRBJ2-7; TRBD1 is a possible D gene (6 bases). Per the germline V gene, CDR1 is SGHTA and CDR2 is FQGTGA. This CDR3 contains 15 residues. V lost 5 bases to trimming and J lost 5 bases, with 19 bases between them.

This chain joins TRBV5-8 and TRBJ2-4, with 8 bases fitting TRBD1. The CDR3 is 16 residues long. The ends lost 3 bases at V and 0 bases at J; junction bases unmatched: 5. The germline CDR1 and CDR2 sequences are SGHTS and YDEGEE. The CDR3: CASSWRDRGAKNIQYF. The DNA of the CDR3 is TGTGCCAGCAGCTGGCGTGACAGGGGAGCCAAAAACATTCAGTACTTC.

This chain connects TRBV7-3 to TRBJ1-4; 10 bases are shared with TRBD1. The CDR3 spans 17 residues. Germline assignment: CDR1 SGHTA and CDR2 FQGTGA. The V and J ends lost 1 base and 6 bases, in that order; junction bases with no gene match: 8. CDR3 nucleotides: TGTGCCAGCAGCTTAAATCCCTTGGGACAGGGGTATGAAAAACTGTTTTTT. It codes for CASSLNPLGQGYEKLFF.

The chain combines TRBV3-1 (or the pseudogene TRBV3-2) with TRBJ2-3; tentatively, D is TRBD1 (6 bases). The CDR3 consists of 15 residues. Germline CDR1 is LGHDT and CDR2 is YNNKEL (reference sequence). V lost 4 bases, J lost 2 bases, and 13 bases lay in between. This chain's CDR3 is CASSLTGQFTDTQYF. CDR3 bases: TGTGCCAGCAGCCTCACAGGGCAATTCACAGATACGCAGTATTTT.

CDR3 region: CASSLSQGRGNQPQHF. The CDR3 region has the DNA TGTGCCAGCAGTTTATCCCAGGGAAGGGGCAATCAGCCCCAGCATTTT. This sequence joins TRBV27 and TRBJ1-5, with D possibly matching TRBD1 (5 bases). This CDR3 is built from 16 residues. Germline CDR1 reads MNHEY; CDR2 reads SMNVEV (reference sequence). V gave up 0 bases and J gave up 2 bases, with 11 bases separating them.